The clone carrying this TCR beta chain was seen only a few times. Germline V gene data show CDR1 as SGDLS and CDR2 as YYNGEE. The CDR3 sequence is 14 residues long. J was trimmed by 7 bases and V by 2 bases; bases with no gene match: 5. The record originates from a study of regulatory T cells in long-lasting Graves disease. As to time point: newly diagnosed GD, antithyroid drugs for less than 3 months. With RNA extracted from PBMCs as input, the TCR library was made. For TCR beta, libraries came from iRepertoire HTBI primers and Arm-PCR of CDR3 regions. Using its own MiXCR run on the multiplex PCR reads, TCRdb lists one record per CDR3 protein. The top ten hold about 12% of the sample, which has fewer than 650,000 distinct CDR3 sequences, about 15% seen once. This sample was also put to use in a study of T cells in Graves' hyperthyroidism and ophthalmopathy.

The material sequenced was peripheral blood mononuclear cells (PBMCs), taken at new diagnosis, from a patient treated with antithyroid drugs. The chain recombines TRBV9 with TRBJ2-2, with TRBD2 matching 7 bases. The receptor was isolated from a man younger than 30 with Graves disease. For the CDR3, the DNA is TGTGCCAGCAGCGTCCGAGGGGAGGGCGGGGAGCTGTTTTTT. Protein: CASSVRGEGGELFF. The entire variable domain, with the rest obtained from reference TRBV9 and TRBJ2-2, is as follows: DSGVTQTPKHLITATGQRVTLRCSPRSGDLSVYWYQQSLDQGLQFLIQYYNGEERAKGNILERFSAQQFPDLHSELNLSSLELGDSALYFCASSVRGEGGELFFGEGSRLTVL.